This entry is about one T cell receptor (beta chain). The antigen is not known. It was with unique molecular identifiers that the TCRbeta library was prepared. A single record per CDR3 protein comes from TCRdb applying MiXCR to the PCR reads. The sample holds about a million distinct CDR3 sequences, roughly 29% seen once. This CDR3 region has 13 residues. Per the germline V gene, CDR1 is SGDLS and CDR2 is YYNGEE. Trimming took 0 bases from V and 3 from J, leaving 6 bases between them. This sample stems from a study of T-cell reconstitution after alpha-beta-depleted transplantation in children. Regarding the study as a whole: The study traced high day-60 TCRbeta diversity in some patients to surviving recipient T cells and thymic progenitors. Approximately two months post-transplant, alpha-beta T cells reportedly originated from several hundred expanded graft clones. Counts and diversity of T cells one year after transplant came mostly from newly produced T cells.

J is TRBJ1-1 and V is TRBV9, with D perhaps TRBD1 (5 bases). This clonotype was obtained from a boy under two years old who had a stem cell transplant for SCID, so the T cells may come from the graft donor. This sample comprised PBMCs, mostly from graft donor cells, obtained 360 days after TCRalphabeta/CD19-depleted stem cell transplant. DNA for the CDR3: TGTGCCAGCAGCGTAGAGGGGTACACTGAAGCTTTCTTT. Residues: CASSVEGYTEAFF.